This T cell receptor (beta chain) is drawn from a study of technical replicates of blood from several donors. Produced via immunoSEQ multiplex PCR; TCRdb's table is partial and in-frame only. The sample shows about 76,000 clones, roughly 85% of them seen only once. Trimming pared 2 bases from V and 1 base from J, leaving 22 bases between. CDR1 and CDR2 from the germline V gene are SGDLS and YYNGEE. The CDR3 is 18 amino acids. The specimen was PBMCs. The clonotype comes from a human donor in good health. Some clones in this sample may be carry-over from other donors' samples. This chain uses TRBV9 with TRBJ2-7, with D maybe TRBD2 (6 bases). Here the CDR3 reads CASSVGVGGSATSYEQYF. DNA of the CDR3: TGTGCCAGCAGCGTCGGGGTTGGGGGGTCCGCCACTTCCTACGAGCAGTACTTC.